Below, 9 T cell receptor beta chains from the same sample are listed, as sequenced in a study of blood T cell repertoires in COVID-19. This table comes from immunoSEQ multiplex PCR, and its TCRdb copy is limited to in-frame clones, with some not included. The sample lists nearly 70,000 clones, about 91% seen once, with approximately 6.8% in the top ten. Material for sequencing was peripheral blood. These TCRs come from a woman aged 70-85 years with acute or convalescent COVID-19.

The CDR3 DNA is TGTGCCAGCAGCGTAGGGGACAGGGGTTACGAGCAGTACTTC. Protein sequence: CASSVGDRGYEQYF. V is TRBV9 and J is TRBJ2-7; TRBD1 matches at 10 bases. This CDR3 region has 14 residues. The V gene's germline CDR1 is SGDLS and CDR2 YYNGEE. The ends lost 0 bases at V and 4 bases at J; junction bases unmatched: 1. The full variable domain, with the rest looked up from reference TRBV9 and TRBJ2-7, is DSGVTQTPKHLITATGQRVTLRCSPRSGDLSVYWYQQSLDQGLQFLIQYYNGEERAKGNILERFSAQQFPDLHSELNLSSLELGDSALYFCASSVGDRGYEQYFGPGTRLTVT.

In this sample, this clone turned up once. The chain couples TRBV30 to TRBJ2-2; 8 bases agree with TRBD2. CDR3 size: 15 residues. Germline V gene sequence: CDR1 GTSNPN, CDR2 SVGIG (reference sequence). Unmatched junction bases numbered 9, after V lost 3 bases and J lost 6 bases. The CDR3 DNA reads TGTGCCTGGAGGATTGAGCGGGGGCCCTCCGGGGAGCTGTTTTTT. It encodes CAWRIERGPSGELFF. Full variable domain (missing parts from reference TRBV30 and TRBJ2-2): SQTIHQWPATLVQPVGSPLSLECTVEGTSNPNLYWYRQAAGRGLQLLFYSVGIGQISSEVPQNLSASRPQDRQFILSSKKLLLSDSGFYLCAWRIERGPSGELFFGEGSRLTVL.

The V gene is TRBV7-3, the J gene TRBJ2-1; D is undetermined. CDR3 length: 14 residues. V was cut by 3 bases and J by 5 bases, with 11 bases left in between. From germline, CDR1 is SGHTA and CDR2 FQGTGA. The CDR3 DNA follows: TGTGCCAGCAGCTTCGTTGCGATCGACAATGAGCAGTTCTTC. This codes for CASSFVAIDNEQFF.

This clone was recorded a few times. The rearrangement links TRBV7-8 to TRBJ2-7; 11 nucleotides agree with TRBD2. Per the germline V gene, CDR1 is SGHVS and CDR2 is FQNEAQ. V lost 1 base, J lost 10 bases, and 9 bases stayed unmatched. The length of the CDR3 is 15 residues. In DNA, the CDR3 is TGTGCCAGCAGCTTAGAACTAGCGGGAGCCCTGGGACAGTACTTC. This encodes CASSLELAGALGQYF.

The genes are TRBV30 and TRBJ1-1; no reliable D call. With 8 bases removed from V and 11 bases from J, the gap between germline ends came to 18 bases. The length of the CDR3 is 11 residues. Germline CDR1 GTSNPN, CDR2 SVGIG (reference sequence). The DNA for the CDR3 is TGTGCCCATCGTAGAGGATCCTGGGCTTTCTTT. It specifies CAHRRGSWAFF.

CDR3 sequence reads: CASRAVPDNEQFF. DNA of the CDR3: TGTGCCAGCAGGGCAGTTCCTGACAATGAGCAGTTCTTC. The J gene is TRBJ2-1, the V gene TRBV2; D unresolved. The CDR3 sequence is 13 residues long. Germline V gene lookup returns CDR1 SNHLY and CDR2 FYNNEI. The germline V and J ends were trimmed by 6 bases and 5 bases, with 11 bases remaining between them.

The V gene is TRBV29-1, the J gene TRBJ1-2; a possible D gene is TRBD1 (6 bases). V shed 2 bases and J shed 0 bases, with 10 bases lying between them. Germline values: CDR1 SQVTM, CDR2 ANQGSEA. The CDR3 is made up of 14 amino acids. CDR3 DNA sequence: TGCAGCGTTGAATCACAGGGAGCTAACTATGGCTACACCTTC. It encodes CSVESQGANYGYTF.

The chain employs TRBV4-1 and TRBJ1-1; D is ambiguous. Germline V gene sequence: CDR1 MGHRA, CDR2 YSYEKL. The CDR3 length is 15 residues. Trimming removed 4 bases at V and 1 base at J, with 13 bases between. CDR3 loop: CASSPRSPPNTEAFF. DNA for the CDR3: TGCGCCAGCAGCCCGCGGTCCCCGCCGAACACTGAAGCTTTCTTT.

The genes are TRBV7-9 and TRBJ1-1; D unclear. CDR1 is SEHNR and CDR2 is FQNEAQ in the germline V gene (reference sequence). Trimming shortened V by 5 bases and J by 8 bases, and 12 bases separated the two germline ends. The CDR3 runs to 12 residues. The CDR3 protein is CASSPRSLEAFF. The CDR3 DNA follows: TGTGCCAGCAGCCCTAGAAGCTTAGAAGCTTTCTTT.